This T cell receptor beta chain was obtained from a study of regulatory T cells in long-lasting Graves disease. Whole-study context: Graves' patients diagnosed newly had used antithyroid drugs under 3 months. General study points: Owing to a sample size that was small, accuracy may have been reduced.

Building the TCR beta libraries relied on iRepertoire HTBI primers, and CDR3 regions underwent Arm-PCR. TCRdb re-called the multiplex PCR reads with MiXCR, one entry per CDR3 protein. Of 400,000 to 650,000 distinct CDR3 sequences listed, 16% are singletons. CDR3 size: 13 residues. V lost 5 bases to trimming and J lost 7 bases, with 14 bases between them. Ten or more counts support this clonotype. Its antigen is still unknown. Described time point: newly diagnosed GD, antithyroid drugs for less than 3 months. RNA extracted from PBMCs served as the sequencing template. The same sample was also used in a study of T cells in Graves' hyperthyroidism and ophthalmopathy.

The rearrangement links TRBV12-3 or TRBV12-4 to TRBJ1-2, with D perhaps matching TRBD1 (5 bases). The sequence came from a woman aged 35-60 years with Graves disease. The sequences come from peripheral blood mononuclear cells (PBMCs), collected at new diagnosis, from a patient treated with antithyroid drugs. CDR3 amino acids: CASSPGPQGGYTF. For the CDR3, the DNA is TGTGCCAGCAGTCCAGGGCCTCAGGGTGGCTACACCTTC.